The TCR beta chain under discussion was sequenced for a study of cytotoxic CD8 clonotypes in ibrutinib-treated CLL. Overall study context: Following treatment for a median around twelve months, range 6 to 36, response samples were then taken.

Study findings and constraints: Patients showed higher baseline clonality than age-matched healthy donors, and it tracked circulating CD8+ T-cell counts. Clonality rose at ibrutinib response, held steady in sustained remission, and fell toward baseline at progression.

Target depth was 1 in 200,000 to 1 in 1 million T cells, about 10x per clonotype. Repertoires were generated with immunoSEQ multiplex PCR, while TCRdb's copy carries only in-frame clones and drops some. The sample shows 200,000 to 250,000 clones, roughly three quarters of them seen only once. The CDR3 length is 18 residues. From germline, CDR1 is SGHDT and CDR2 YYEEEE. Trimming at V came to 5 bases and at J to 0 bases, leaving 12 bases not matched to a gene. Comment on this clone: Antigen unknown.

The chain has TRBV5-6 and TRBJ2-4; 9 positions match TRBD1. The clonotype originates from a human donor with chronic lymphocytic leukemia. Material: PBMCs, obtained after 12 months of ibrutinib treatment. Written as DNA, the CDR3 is TGTGCCAGCAGTCGCCGGGACAGGGTGGGGCAAGCCAAAAACATTCAGTACTTC. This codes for CASSRRDRVGQAKNIQYF.